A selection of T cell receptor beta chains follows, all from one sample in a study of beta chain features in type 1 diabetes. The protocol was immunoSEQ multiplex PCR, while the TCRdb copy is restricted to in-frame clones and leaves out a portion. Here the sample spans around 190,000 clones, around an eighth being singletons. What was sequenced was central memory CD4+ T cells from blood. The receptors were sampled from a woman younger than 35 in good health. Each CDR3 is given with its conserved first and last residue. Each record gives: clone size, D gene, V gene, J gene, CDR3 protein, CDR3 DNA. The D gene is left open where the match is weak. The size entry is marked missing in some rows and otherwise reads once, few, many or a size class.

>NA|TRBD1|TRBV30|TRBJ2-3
CACIRDRRTDTQYF
TGTGCCTGCATTCGGGACAGACGCACAGATACGCAGTATTTT
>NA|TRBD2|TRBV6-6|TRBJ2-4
CASGGGRAKNIQYF
TGTGCCAGCGGGGGGGGGAGAGCCAAAAACATTCAGTACTTC
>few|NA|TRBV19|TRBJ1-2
CASSIRDRGYTF
TGTGCCAGTAGTATACGGGATCGGGGCTACACCTTC
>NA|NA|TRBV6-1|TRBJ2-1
CASSEKPNSYNEQFF
TGTGCCAGCAGTGAAAAGCCGAACTCCTACAATGAGCAGTTCTTC
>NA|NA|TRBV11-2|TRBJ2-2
CASSRHAGTGELFF
TGTGCCAGCAGCCGACATGCCGGCACCGGGGAGCTGTTTTTT
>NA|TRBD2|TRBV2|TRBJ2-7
CASKFEAGGREQYF
TGTGCCAGCAAGTTTGAAGCGGGAGGACGCGAGCAGTACTTC
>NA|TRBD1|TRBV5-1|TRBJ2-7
CASSPAAGTGVYEQYF
TGCGCCAGCAGCCCTGCGGCCGGGACAGGGGTCTACGAGCAGTACTTC
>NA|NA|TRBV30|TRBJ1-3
CAWNLKRAGNTTYF
TGTGCCTGGAATTTGAAGAGGGCTGGAAACACCACATATTTT
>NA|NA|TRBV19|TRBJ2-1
CASRDYNEQFF
TGTGCCAGTAGGGACTATAATGAGCAGTTCTTC
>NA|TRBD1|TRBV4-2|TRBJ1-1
CASSYGTGPNTEAFF
TGTGCCAGCAGCTACGGGACAGGTCCGAACACTGAAGCTTTCTTT
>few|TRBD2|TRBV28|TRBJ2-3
CASSTAGGVVHTQYF
TGTGCCAGCAGTACAGCGGGAGGCGTCGTTCACACGCAGTATTTT
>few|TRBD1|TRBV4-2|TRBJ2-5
CASSQAWDRVRETQYF
TGTGCCAGCAGCCAGGCCTGGGACAGGGTAAGAGAGACCCAGTACTTC
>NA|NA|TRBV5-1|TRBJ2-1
CASSFQGQGEQFF
TGCGCCAGCAGCTTCCAGGGTCAAGGGGAGCAGTTCTTC
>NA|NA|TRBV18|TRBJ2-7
CASSPGSANEQYF
TGTGCCAGCTCACCTGGGAGCGCCAACGAGCAGTACTTC
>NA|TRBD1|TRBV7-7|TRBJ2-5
CASSGNRGRETQYF
TGTGCTAGCAGCGGGAACAGGGGGCGAGAGACCCAGTACTTC
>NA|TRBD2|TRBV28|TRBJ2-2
CASSLFTGGRRELFF
TGTGCCAGCAGTTTATTTACGGGAGGGCGCAGGGAGCTGTTTTTT
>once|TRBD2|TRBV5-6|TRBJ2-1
CASLHFGTSGRRGFF
TGTGCCAGTCTTCATTTCGGGACTAGCGGGAGAAGGGGGTTCTTC
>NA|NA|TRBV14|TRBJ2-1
CASSQDSYNEQFF
TGTGCCAGCAGCCAAGATTCGTACAATGAGCAGTTCTTC
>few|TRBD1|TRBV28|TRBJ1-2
CASSSTGDANYGYTF
TGTGCCAGCAGTTCGACAGGGGATGCTAACTATGGCTACACCTTC
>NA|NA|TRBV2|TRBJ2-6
CASTIHSGANVLTF
TGTGCCAGCACCATTCACTCTGGGGCCAACGTCCTGACTTTC
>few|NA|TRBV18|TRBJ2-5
CASSPMAVQETQYF
TGTGCCAGCTCACCGATGGCCGTTCAAGAGACCCAGTACTTC
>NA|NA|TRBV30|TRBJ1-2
CAWSRGSSGYTF
TGTGCCTGGTCCCGGGGTTCTAGTGGCTACACCTTC
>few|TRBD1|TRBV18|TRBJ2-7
CASSRDSRAYEQYF
TGTGCCAGCTCACGGGACAGCCGTGCCTACGAGCAGTACTTC
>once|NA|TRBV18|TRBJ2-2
CASSPRAGHSNTGELFF
TGTGCCAGCTCACCCAGGGCGGGGCACTCGAACACCGGGGAGCTGTTTTTT
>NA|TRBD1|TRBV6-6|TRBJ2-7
CASSYSTGPYEQYF
TGTGCCAGCAGTTACTCGACAGGGCCCTACGAGCAGTACTTC
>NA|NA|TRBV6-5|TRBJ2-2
CASSYSHPTGELFF
TGTGCCAGCAGTTACTCTCATCCCACCGGGGAGCTGTTTTTT
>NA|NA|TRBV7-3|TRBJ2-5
CASSLTRDETQYF
TGTGCCAGCAGCTTAACGAGGGATGAGACCCAGTACTTC
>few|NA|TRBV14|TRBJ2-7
CASSRTRISYEQYF
TGTGCCAGCAGCAGGACACGAATATCCTACGAGCAGTACTTC
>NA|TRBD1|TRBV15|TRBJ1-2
CATSPRQGRMGNYGYTF
TGTGCCACCAGCCCTAGACAGGGAAGGATGGGCAACTATGGCTACACCTTC
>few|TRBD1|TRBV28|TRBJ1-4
CASSTYRGLGEKLFF
TGTGCCAGCAGCACCTACAGGGGGCTGGGGGAAAAACTGTTTTTT
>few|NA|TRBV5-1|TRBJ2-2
CASSLGEYTGELFF
TGCGCCAGCAGCTTGGGAGAGTATACCGGGGAGCTGTTTTTT
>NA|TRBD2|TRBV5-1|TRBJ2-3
CASSIEAGDADTQYF
TGCGCCAGCAGCATTGAAGCGGGAGACGCAGATACGCAGTATTTT
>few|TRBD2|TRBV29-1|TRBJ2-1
CSVGLAGIYNEQFF
TGCAGCGTCGGATTAGCGGGGATATACAATGAGCAGTTCTTC
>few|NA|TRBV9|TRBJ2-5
CASSAFEETQYF
TGTGCCAGCAGCGCGTTTGAGGAGACCCAGTACTTC
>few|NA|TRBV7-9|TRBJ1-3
CASSGLNSGNTIYF
TGTGCCAGCAGTGGACTGAACTCTGGAAACACCATATATTTT
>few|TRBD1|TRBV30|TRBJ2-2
CAWGKGARTGELFF
TGTGCCTGGGGAAAGGGGGCGCGCACCGGGGAGCTGTTTTTT
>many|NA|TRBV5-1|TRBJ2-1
CASSQDSREQFF
TGCGCCAGCAGCCAAGACAGTCGTGAGCAGTTCTTC
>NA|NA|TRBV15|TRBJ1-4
CATSRDGQANEKLFF
TGTGCCACCAGCAGAGATGGCCAAGCTAATGAAAAACTGTTTTTT
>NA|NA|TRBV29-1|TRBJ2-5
CSVGNRVEETQYF
TGCAGCGTTGGCAACAGGGTGGAGGAGACCCAGTACTTC
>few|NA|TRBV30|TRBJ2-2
CASRSRNTGELFF
TGTGCCTCCCGGTCGAGAAACACCGGGGAGCTGTTTTTT
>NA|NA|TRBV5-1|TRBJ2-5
CASSPGGQAVETQYF
TGCGCCAGCAGCCCTGGGGGACAAGCGGTAGAGACCCAGTACTTC
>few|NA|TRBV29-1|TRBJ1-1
CSAGQSSRRNTEAFF
TGCAGCGCGGGACAATCTTCTCGCAGGAACACTGAAGCTTTCTTT
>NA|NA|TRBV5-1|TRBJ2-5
CASSLRGRETQYF
TGCGCCAGCAGCTTGAGGGGCAGGGAGACCCAGTACTTC
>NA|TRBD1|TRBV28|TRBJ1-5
CASTTGQHNQPQHF
TGTGCCAGCACAACGGGACAGCACAATCAGCCCCAGCATTTT
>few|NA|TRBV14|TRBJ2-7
CASSQDTQGWYEQYF
TGTGCCAGCAGCCAAGATACTCAGGGTTGGTACGAGCAGTACTTC
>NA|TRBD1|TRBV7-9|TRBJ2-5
CASSRGGLETQYF
TGTGCCAGCAGCCGAGGGGGCCTAGAGACCCAGTACTTC
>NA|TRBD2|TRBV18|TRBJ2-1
CASSELAGNEQFF
TGTGCCAGCTCAGAACTAGCGGGGAATGAGCAGTTCTTC
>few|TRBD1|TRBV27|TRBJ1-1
CASSRGSRQGSTEAFF
TGTGCCAGCAGTCGGGGATCAAGACAGGGTTCCACTGAAGCTTTCTTT
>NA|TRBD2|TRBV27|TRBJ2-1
CASSSPSGRVNEQFF
TGTGCCAGCAGCTCCCCTAGCGGGAGGGTAAATGAGCAGTTCTTC
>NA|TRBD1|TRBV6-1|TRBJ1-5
CASSGTGGIGNQPQHF
TGTGCCAGCAGTGGGACAGGGGGAATTGGCAATCAGCCCCAGCATTTT
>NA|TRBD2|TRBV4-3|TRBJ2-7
CASSRHGTSVGYEQYF
TGCGCCAGCAGCCGTCACGGGACTAGCGTAGGCTACGAGCAGTACTTC
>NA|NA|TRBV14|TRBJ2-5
CASSQDRHRGETQYF
TGTGCCAGCAGCCAAGATCGACATCGAGGGGAGACCCAGTACTTC
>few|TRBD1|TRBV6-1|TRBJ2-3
CASSERQGGTDTQYF
TGTGCCAGCAGTGAACGACAGGGAGGCACAGATACGCAGTATTTT
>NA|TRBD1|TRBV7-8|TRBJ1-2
CASSIVQGARGYTF
TGTGCCAGCAGCATAGTACAGGGGGCTCGTGGCTACACCTTC
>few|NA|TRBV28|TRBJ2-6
CASSTGFSGANVLTF
TGTGCCAGCAGCACAGGGTTCTCTGGGGCCAACGTCCTGACTTTC
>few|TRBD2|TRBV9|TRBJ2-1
CASSETSGSTMKQFF
TGTGCCAGCAGCGAGACTAGCGGTTCTACAATGAAGCAGTTCTTC
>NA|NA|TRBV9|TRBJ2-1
CASSFTSSYNEQFF
TGTGCCAGCAGCTTTACTAGCTCCTACAATGAGCAGTTCTTC